One sample yielded the 28 T cell receptor beta chains listed below, sequenced in a study of CD8 T cells in Susac syndrome. It was with random hexamers that 0.5 to 1 ug RNA was reverse transcribed. TCRdb fed the immunoSEQ multiplex PCR reads into MiXCR, producing one record per CDR3 protein. The sample consists of about 300,000 distinct CDR3 sequences, about nine tenths of them appearing once. The sample was CD8+ T cells from PBMCs. All receptors come from a human donor with multiple sclerosis.

This chain links TRBV14 with TRBJ2-2; D gene uncertain. Germline V gives CDR1 SGHDN, CDR2 FVKESK. This CDR3 is built from 13 residues. V lost 0 bases and J lost 4, with 3 bases in between. CDR3 region: CASSQDITGELFF. Here the CDR3 DNA reads TGTGCCAGCAGCCAAGATATCACCGGGGAGCTGTTTTTT.

This clonotype is a singleton in its sample. The chain joins TRBV25-1 to TRBJ1-1, with a possible D match to TRBD1 (5 bases). Trimming removed 4 bases at V and 5 bases at J, with 14 bases between. The germline V gene has CDR1 MGHDK and CDR2 SYGVNS. The CDR3 spans 14 residues. The CDR3 reads CASSVGGSWTEAFF. DNA of the CDR3: TGTGCCAGCAGTGTTGGGGGGAGTTGGACTGAAGCTTTCTTT.

The rearrangement uses TRBV4-1 and TRBJ1-1; D is uncertain. Germline loops: CDR1 MGHRA, CDR2 YSYEKL. V lost 2 bases, J lost 0 bases, and 10 bases lay in between. The CDR3 has 15 residues. The CDR3 region is CASSQTRIMNTEAFF. Here the CDR3 DNA reads TGCGCCAGCAGCCAAACCCGAATTATGAACACTGAAGCTTTCTTT.

The CDR3: CASIDRVNSGEQYF. The DNA for the CDR3 is TGTGCCAGCATCGACAGGGTAAACTCCGGCGAGCAGTACTTC. The gene calls are TRBV27 and TRBJ2-7, with TRBD1 matching over 7 bases. The CDR3 spans 14 residues. Trimming at V came to 7 bases and at J to 6 bases, leaving 12 bases not matched to a gene. The V gene's germline CDR1 is MNHEY and CDR2 SMNVEV (reference sequence).

Here the CDR3 DNA reads TGTGCCAGCCAGTTACAGGCCAGCTCCTACGAGCAGTACTTC. Residues: CASQLQASSYEQYF. The rearrangement joins TRBV6-6 to TRBJ2-7; possibly TRBD1 for D (5 bases). CDR1 and CDR2 from the germline V gene are MNHNY and SVGAGI (reference sequence). The length of the CDR3 is 14 residues. Trimming removed 8 bases from V and 0 bases from J, with 14 bases in between.

The J gene is TRBJ2-7, the V gene TRBV7-2, with 8 bases identical to TRBD1. The CDR3 contains 14 residues. V lost 3 bases and J lost 7; bases outside the gene matches: 8. Germline V gene lookup returns CDR1 SGHTA and CDR2 FQGNSA. In DNA form, the CDR3 reads TGTGCCAGCAGCTTGCACAGGGGGGTGGAGGAGCAGTACTTC. Translation gives CASSLHRGVEEQYF. Full variable domain (missing parts from reference TRBV7-2 and TRBJ2-7): GAGVSQSPSNKVTEKGKDVELRCDPISGHTALYWYRQSLGQGLEFLIYFQGNSAPDKSGLPSDRFSAERTGGSVSTLTIQRTQQEDSAVYLCASSLHRGVEEQYFGPGTRLTVT.

The chain carries TRBV19 and TRBJ1-1; D call uncertain. Germline V gives CDR1 LNHDA, CDR2 SQIVND (reference sequence). This CDR3 has 13 amino acids. V dropped 5 bases and J dropped 1 base, with 8 bases sitting between them. CDR3 sequence: CASSWTSNTEAFF. DNA of the CDR3: TGTGCCAGTAGTTGGACCTCGAACACTGAAGCTTTCTTT.

The CDR3 DNA follows: TGTGCCAGCAGTTTCGATGGGAATGAGCAGTTCTTC. Residues: CASSFDGNEQFF. This rearrangement joins TRBV28 to TRBJ2-1; D call uncertain. Between the trimmed V and J ends, which lost 3 bases and 7 bases, there was a span of 7 bases. The CDR3 is made up of 12 amino acids. The germline V gene encodes CDR1 MDHEN and CDR2 SYDVKM.

On this clonotype itself: One end of the junction fails to match germline, which may point to a read error. V gene TRBV19 combines with J gene TRBJ1-1; the D is unclear. The CDR3 runs to 15 residues. Germline values: CDR1 LNHDA, CDR2 SQIVND (reference sequence). CDR3 coding DNA: TGTGCCAGCTCCGCAGGTCGATACATGAACACTGGAGCTTTCTTT. Translating gives CASSAGRYMNTGAFF.

The chain joins TRBV20-1 to TRBJ2-7, with D hard to call. This CDR3 spans 15 amino acids. Germline V gives CDR1 DFQATT, CDR2 SNEGSKA (reference sequence). V lost 2 bases and J 2 bases, leaving 16 bases between the germline ends. The chain's CDR3 is CSARRWERAAYEQYF. DNA of the CDR3: TGCAGTGCTAGAAGGTGGGAAAGGGCCGCCTACGAGCAGTACTTC.

V and J are TRBV9 and TRBJ2-2; 8 positions match TRBD2. Trimming cost V 0 bases and J 3 bases; bases outside gene matches: 7. The CDR3 runs to 17 residues. Germline V CDR1 and CDR2: SGDLS, YYNGEE. CDR3 protein: CASSVEREGPDTGELFF. As DNA, the CDR3 is TGTGCCAGCAGCGTAGAACGGGAGGGCCCCGACACCGGGGAGCTGTTTTTT. Full variable domain (rest looked up from reference TRBV9 and TRBJ2-2): DSGVTQTPKHLITATGQRVTLRCSPRSGDLSVYWYQQSLDQGLQFLIQYYNGEERAKGNILERFSAQQFPDLHSELNLSSLELGDSALYFCASSVEREGPDTGELFFGEGSRLTVL.

The genes are TRBV28 and TRBJ2-7, with D hard to call. Germline values: CDR1 MDHEN, CDR2 SYDVKM. This CDR3 has 13 amino acids. V gave up 0 bases and J gave up 5 bases, with 8 bases separating them. The CDR3 reads CASSLWIGNEQYF. The CDR3, as DNA: TGTGCCAGCAGTTTATGGATCGGAAACGAGCAGTACTTC.

The genes are TRBV28 and TRBJ1-5; the D is unclear. Germline-derived CDR1 and CDR2 are MDHEN and SYDVKM. The ends were cut back, 5 bases at V and 8 bases at J, with 10 bases in the middle. CDR3 length equals 12 residues. CDR3 region: CASSPPAEPQHF. CDR3 DNA: TGTGCCAGCAGTCCTCCAGCCGAGCCCCAGCATTTT.

The rearrangement joins TRBV6-1 to TRBJ1-2; D is perhaps TRBD1 (5 bases). CDR1 and CDR2 (germline): MNHNS, SASEGT. This CDR3 spans 14 amino acids. The V and J ends lost 1 base and 5 bases respectively, with 11 bases between them. CDR3 amino acids: CASSEGGTGYGYTF. The CDR3 DNA reads as TGTGCCAGCAGTGAAGGGGGGACTGGATATGGCTACACCTTC.

V gene TRBV9 combines with J gene TRBJ2-1, with 9 bases matching TRBD1. The CDR3 runs 15 residues. Germline V gives CDR1 SGDLS, CDR2 YYNGEE. Losses at the gene ends were 4 bases for V and 6 bases for J; bases not matched to a gene: 8. CDR3 coding DNA: TGTGCCAGCAGCCCTACCGGGACAGGGCCCAATGAGCAGTTCTTC. It yields the protein CASSPTGTGPNEQFF.

A few counts support this clonotype. This sequence joins TRBV6-1 and TRBJ1-6, with D possibly being TRBD1 (5 bases). The V gene's germline CDR1 is MNHNS and CDR2 SASEGT. This CDR3 has 16 amino acids. With 1 base removed from V and 6 bases from J, the gap between germline ends came to 13 bases. This CDR3 reads CASSEGVVRANSPLHF. DNA for the CDR3: TGTGCCAGCAGTGAAGGGGTTGTCAGGGCTAATTCACCCCTCCACTTT.

The chain links TRBV6-2 or TRBV6-3 to TRBJ2-7; D is ambiguous. The CDR3 is 14 amino acids. Germline values: CDR1 MNHEY, CDR2 SVGEGT. V lost 3 bases and J lost 4, with 13 bases in between. CDR3 residues: CASSYLGFEYEQYF. The CDR3 region has the DNA TGTGCCAGCAGTTATCTCGGTTTTGAATACGAGCAGTACTTC.

The rearrangement joins TRBV20-1 to TRBJ2-1; a weak D match, TRBD2 (6 bases). The CDR3 is 14 amino acids. The germline V and J ends were trimmed by 3 bases and 7 bases, with 16 bases remaining between them. Germline V gene data show CDR1 as DFQATT and CDR2 as SNEGSKA (reference sequence). CDR3 loop: CSARESGAMNEQFF. The CDR3 DNA reads as TGCAGTGCTAGGGAGTCGGGAGCGATGAATGAGCAGTTCTTC.

The chain employs TRBV7-9 and TRBJ2-7; 8 bases are shared with TRBD1. The J segment lost 2 bases and the V segment lost 5 bases, leaving 8 bases of the junction unmatched. This CDR3 has 15 residues. Germline CDR1 is SEHNR and CDR2 is FQNEAQ (reference sequence). CDR3 amino acids: CASSPWTGKAYEQYF. CDR3 bases: TGTGCCAGCAGCCCCTGGACAGGGAAAGCCTACGAGCAGTACTTC. Together with reference TRBV7-9 and TRBJ2-7, the CDR3 gives the full variable domain: DTGVSQNPRHKITKRGQNVTFRCDPISEHNRLYWYRQTLGQGPEFLTYFQNEAQLEKSRLLSDRFSAERPKGSFSTLEIQRTEQGDSAMYLCASSPWTGKAYEQYFGPGTRLTVT.

This clonotype was counted a single time. The rearrangement joins TRBV2 to TRBJ1-5; tentatively, D is TRBD1 (6 bases). CDR1 is SNHLY, CDR2 FYNNEI, per germline. This CDR3 comprises 13 residues. The germline V and J ends were trimmed by 11 bases and 4 bases, with 15 bases remaining between them. CDR3 nucleotide sequence: TGTGCCGTCCAGGGGTCGGGGAATCAGCCCCAGCATTTT. Translated: CAVQGSGNQPQHF.

The chain links TRBV30 to TRBJ2-7; D is unclear. The CDR3 is made up of 11 amino acids. The V and J ends lost 1 base and 3 bases respectively, with 4 bases between them. In germline, CDR1 is GTSNPN, CDR2 SVGIG (reference sequence). DNA for the CDR3: TGTGCCTGGAGTGGGATCTACGAGCAGTACTTC. It codes for CAWSGIYEQYF.

This clonotype was counted a single time. The chain uses TRBV12-3 or TRBV12-4 and TRBJ1-1; maybe TRBD1 (6 bases). V dropped 2 bases and J dropped 4 bases, with 14 bases sitting between them. The CDR3 runs to 15 residues. The chain's CDR3 is CASSLIPGGATEAFF. The CDR3 DNA follows: TGTGCCAGCAGTTTAATACCTGGGGGGGCCACTGAAGCTTTCTTT.

The V gene is TRBV7-9, the J gene TRBJ2-7, with 9 bases fitting TRBD1. V lost 2 bases to trimming and J lost 5 bases; unmatched junction nucleotides: 10. CDR3 size: 16 residues. Germline values: CDR1 SEHNR, CDR2 FQNEAQ (reference sequence). The CDR3 sequence: CASSLTDRGTLDEQYF. CDR3 sequence (DNA): TGTGCCAGCAGCTTAACAGACAGGGGGACGTTGGACGAGCAGTACTTC. Variable domain in full (rest from reference TRBV7-9 and TRBJ2-7): DTGVSQNPRHKITKRGQNVTFRCDPISEHNRLYWYRQTLGQGPEFLTYFQNEAQLEKSRLLSDRFSAERPKGSFSTLEIQRTEQGDSAMYLCASSLTDRGTLDEQYFGPGTRLTVT.

The CDR3: CASSLDRYDTQYF. CDR3 nucleotides: TGTGCCAGCAGCTTAGACCGGTATGATACGCAGTATTTT. The V gene is TRBV7-2, the J gene TRBJ2-3; no clear D gene. From germline, CDR1 is SGHTA and CDR2 FQGNSA. The V end was cut by 1 base, the J end by 6 bases, with 8 bases between. CDR3 length equals 13 residues.

This chain links TRBV7-2 with TRBJ2-7; TRBD2 agrees at 12 bases. V lost 5 bases and J lost 3; bases outside the gene matches: 8. CDR3 length equals 16 residues. Germline CDR1 and CDR2: SGHTA and FQGNSA. DNA of the CDR3: TGTGCCAGCAGCCCGCTGACTAGCGGGAGACACTACGAGCAGTACTTC. Translation: CASSPLTSGRHYEQYF. The variable domain in full, with the rest retrieved from reference TRBV7-2 and TRBJ2-7, is GAGVSQSPSNKVTEKGKDVELRCDPISGHTALYWYRQSLGQGLEFLIYFQGNSAPDKSGLPSDRFSAERTGGSVSTLTIQRTQQEDSAVYLCASSPLTSGRHYEQYFGPGTRLTVT.

This clonotype was seen just once. This chain joins TRBV9 and TRBJ1-4, with D maybe TRBD1 (5 bases). The germline gives CDR1 SGDLS, CDR2 YYNGEE. The CDR3 extends over 14 amino acids. The ends were cut back, 3 bases at V and 5 bases at J, with 11 bases in the middle. The CDR3 nucleotides are TGTGCCAGCAGCGCGGGGGGGTTGAATGAAAAACTGTTTTTT. Residues: CASSAGGLNEKLFF.

The chain couples TRBV5-8 to TRBJ2-7, with 9 bases aligning to TRBD1. This CDR3 comprises 13 residues. Germline values: CDR1 SGHTS, CDR2 YDEGEE. The junction had 6 bases not matched to a gene; V was cut back by 7 bases and J by 4 bases. Here the CDR3 DNA reads TGTGCCAGCCCCGGACAGGGGACTTACGAGCAGTACTTC. This translates into CASPGQGTYEQYF.

The chain joins TRBV4-3 to TRBJ2-7; unclear D gene. The CDR3 extends over 13 amino acids. V was trimmed by 3 bases and J by 6 bases, leaving 12 bases between them. Looked up from germline, CDR1 is LGHNA and CDR2 is YSLEER. The CDR3 DNA reads TGCGCCAGCAGCCAGGCCTTAGGGTTCGAGCAGTACTTC. Translating gives CASSQALGFEQYF.